Below are 32 T cell receptor beta chains sequenced from a single sample in a study of persistence of HIV-infected CD4 T cells. The libraries were made with immunoSEQ version 4 in survey mode. The protocol was immunoSEQ multiplex PCR, while the TCRdb copy is restricted to in-frame clones and leaves out a portion. Counted here are 30,000 to 45,000 clones, less than 90% occurring once; the ten biggest clones make up approximately 1.6%. The stimulus was lysate of CMV-infected fibroblasts, around 9.3 ug/mL. Memory cells lacking CD40L and CD69 with high CD45RO were sorted. Antigens for these TCRs are unknown. The sample was CD4+ T cells sorted from PBMCs after approximately 18-hour stimulation, taken from a patient who received antiretroviral therapy. All receptors derive from an adult man with HIV who was CMV-seropositive.

The genes are TRBV9 and TRBJ2-3; 11 bases fit TRBD2. Trimming at V came to 0 bases and at J to 5 bases, leaving 11 bases not matched to a gene. This CDR3 is built from 18 residues. Germline V gene sequence: CDR1 SGDLS, CDR2 YYNGEE. This CDR3 is CASSVGLAGPGGKDTQYF. CDR3 nucleotide sequence: TGTGCCAGCAGCGTAGGACTAGCGGGGCCAGGAGGGAAAGATACGCAGTATTTT.

This rearrangement joins TRBV7-9 to TRBJ1-5; D is unclear. CDR3 length equals 13 residues. Germline CDR1 SEHNR, CDR2 FQNEAQ (reference sequence). V lost 1 base, J lost 5 bases, and 6 bases lay in between. CDR3 loop: CASSLGNDQPQHF. CDR3 nucleotides: TGTGCCAGCAGCTTAGGCAATGATCAGCCCCAGCATTTT.

V gene TRBV21-1 combines with J gene TRBJ1-6. TRBV21-1 is described as a pseudogene. The CDR3 loop spans 18 amino acids. CDR3 in amino acids: CASSKGGRHLYYNSPLHF. CDR3 bases: TGTGCCAGCAGCAAGGGGGGACGACACCTCTATTATAATTCACCCCTCCACTTT.

The gene calls are TRBV5-6 and TRBJ2-1; the D gene is possibly TRBD1 (6 bases). The length of the CDR3 is 13 residues. The V and J ends lost 3 bases and 4 bases respectively, with 8 bases between them. CDR1 is SGHDT and CDR2 is YYEEEE in the germline V gene. The CDR3 is CASSYRDYNEQFF. In DNA, the CDR3 is TGTGCCAGCAGCTACAGGGATTACAATGAGCAGTTCTTC. Using reference TRBV5-6 and TRBJ2-1 for the parts outside the CDR3, the full variable domain is DAGVTQSPTHLIKTRGQQVTLRCSPKSGHDTVSWYQQALGQGPQFIFQYYEEEERQRGNFPDRFSGHQFPNYSSELNVNALLLGDSALYLCASSYRDYNEQFFGPGTRLTVL.

This chain links TRBV6-5 with TRBJ2-2, with D unclear. The CDR3 length is 12 residues. V was shortened by 8 bases and J by 3 bases, with 7 bases between the two germline ends. CDR1 is MNHEY, CDR2 SVGAGI, per germline. The CDR3 coding sequence is TGTGCCAGCCGAAAAGACACCGGGGAGCTGTTTTTT. Translating it yields CASRKDTGELFF.

This chain connects TRBV6-1 to TRBJ2-1; D tentatively fits TRBD1 or TRBD2 (5 bases each). The CDR3 has 14 amino acids. V was clipped by 4 bases and J by 8 bases, with 15 bases between them. CDR1 and CDR2 from the germline V gene are MNHNS and SASEGT. The CDR3 sequence is CASSGDQTGDEQFF. As DNA, the CDR3 is TGTGCCAGCAGTGGGGACCAAACCGGGGATGAGCAGTTCTTC.

V and J are TRBV7-9 and TRBJ1-1; no definite D call. CDR3 length: 12 amino acids. Trimming removed 2 bases at V and 8 bases at J, with 9 bases between. Germline V gives CDR1 SEHNR, CDR2 FQNEAQ (reference sequence). The CDR3, as DNA: TGTGCCAGCAGCTTATTTACTGGGGAAGCTTTCTTT. Amino acids: CASSLFTGEAFF.

The chain carries TRBV10-3 and TRBJ1-1, with D uncertain. Germline V gene sequence: CDR1 ENHRY, CDR2 SYGVKD. This CDR3 region has 14 residues. With 4 bases removed from V and 6 bases from J, the gap between germline ends came to 15 bases. For the CDR3, the DNA is TGTGCCATCAGTGTCCGAGGTGACGAATCTGAAGCTTTCTTT. Residues: CAISVRGDESEAFF.

The chain recombines TRBV7-9 with TRBJ1-1; D not certain. The CDR3 totals 15 residues. Germline V gives CDR1 SEHNR, CDR2 FQNEAQ (reference sequence). V lost 3 bases and J 1 base, leaving 12 bases between the germline ends. The CDR3 DNA reads TGTGCCAGCAGCTTCAGCTTAGGGTCGAACACTGAAGCTTTCTTT. Translating it yields CASSFSLGSNTEAFF. Supplemented by reference TRBV7-9 and TRBJ1-1, the full variable domain reads DTGVSQNPRHKITKRGQNVTFRCDPISEHNRLYWYRQTLGQGPEFLTYFQNEAQLEKSRLLSDRFSAERPKGSFSTLEIQRTEQGDSAMYLCASSFSLGSNTEAFFGQGTRLTVV.

The chain combines TRBV5-1 with TRBJ2-3, with D perhaps assigned TRBD1 or TRBD2 (6 bases each). The CDR3 is 17 amino acids. V was trimmed by 4 bases and J by 0 bases, leaving 18 bases between them. Looked up from germline, CDR1 is SGHRS and CDR2 is YFSETQ. CDR3 sequence: CASSPGGQASSTDTQYF. The CDR3 nucleotides read TGCGCCAGCAGCCCTGGGGGGCAGGCTTCTAGCACAGATACGCAGTATTTT.

The chain couples TRBV5-1 to TRBJ2-7, with 8 positions matching TRBD1. V was clipped by 3 bases and J by 6 bases; unmatched bases: 5. The CDR3 has 13 amino acids. Germline lookup yields CDR1 SGHRS and CDR2 YFSETQ. The CDR3 spells CASSWTGSGEQYF. In DNA, the CDR3 is TGCGCCAGCAGCTGGACAGGGAGCGGCGAGCAGTACTTC.

J is TRBJ2-3 and V is TRBV21-1. TRBV21-1 constitutes a pseudogene. This CDR3 contains 13 residues. This CDR3 reads CASSKWVTDTQYF. DNA for the CDR3: TGTGCCAGCAGCAAGTGGGTAACAGATACGCAGTATTTT.

The chain has TRBV6-5 and TRBJ2-7; TRBD1 aligns across 9 bases. V lost 6 bases to trimming and J lost 2 bases; unmatched junction nucleotides: 8. Germline V lookup: CDR1 MNHEY, CDR2 SVGAGI. The CDR3 loop spans 15 amino acids. The CDR3 DNA is TGTGCCAGCAGCGCCCCGGGACAGGGAACCTACGAGCAGTACTTC. Its translation: CASSAPGQGTYEQYF.

This clone was seen only once. The rearrangement joins TRBV6-5 to TRBJ2-7; 9 positions match TRBD2. Unmatched junction bases numbered 1, after V lost 8 bases and J lost 2 bases. The germline V gene has CDR1 MNHEY and CDR2 SVGAGI. CDR3 size: 12 residues. CDR3 residues: CASRGGAYEQYF. In nucleotides, the CDR3 is TGTGCCAGCCGCGGGGGGGCCTACGAGCAGTACTTC.

The chain joins TRBV10-1 to TRBJ2-7; D unclear. This CDR3 spans 16 amino acids. The germline V gene encodes CDR1 WNHNN and CDR2 SYGVQD (reference sequence). V was clipped by 8 bases and J by 0 bases, with 20 bases between them. The CDR3: CASLPGLIFPSYEQYF. DNA of the CDR3: TGCGCCAGCCTTCCGGGCCTCATTTTCCCCTCCTACGAGCAGTACTTC.

The genes are TRBV5-1 and TRBJ2-3; 11 nucleotides agree with TRBD2. This CDR3 spans 16 amino acids. The germline CDR1 and CDR2 sequences are SGHRS and YFSETQ. V dropped 0 bases and J dropped 2; count of bases not matched to a gene: 2. CDR3 amino acids: CASSLGLAGITDTQYF. The CDR3, as DNA: TGCGCCAGCAGCTTGGGACTAGCGGGGATCACAGATACGCAGTATTTT.

The V gene is TRBV19, the J gene TRBJ2-7; D not resolved. The germline CDR1 and CDR2 sequences are LNHDA and SQIVND (reference sequence). This CDR3 has 15 residues. Trimming left V 6 bases short and J 0 bases short, with 15 bases between. In DNA, the CDR3 is TGTGCCAGTAGGCTGCGGACGGATAGCTCCTACGAGCAGTACTTC. It specifies CASRLRTDSSYEQYF.

This rearrangement joins TRBV19 to TRBJ2-5, with D maybe TRBD2 (6 bases). V was clipped by 0 bases and J by 3 bases, with 11 bases between them. Germline loops: CDR1 LNHDA, CDR2 SQIVND (reference sequence). CDR3 size: 15 residues. The CDR3 protein is CASSIEQGLKETQYF. The CDR3 DNA follows: TGTGCCAGTAGTATAGAGCAGGGACTGAAAGAGACCCAGTACTTC. Complete variable domain (other parts from reference TRBV19 and TRBJ2-5): DGGITQSPKYLFRKEGQNVTLSCEQNLNHDAMYWYRQDPGQGLRLIYYSQIVNDFQKGDIAEGYSVSREKKESFPLTVTSAQKNPTAFYLCASSIEQGLKETQYFGPGTRLLVL.

J is TRBJ2-7 and V is TRBV24-1; 11 nucleotides align to TRBD1. V shed 3 bases and J 7 bases; nucleotides not matched to a gene: 7. Germline values: CDR1 KGHDR, CDR2 SFDVKD. The length of the CDR3 is 15 residues. CDR3 nucleotides: TGTGCCACCAGTGATCGGACAGGGGGCACGGAAGAGCAGTACTTC. Protein sequence: CATSDRTGGTEEQYF.

This clone was seen just once. This rearrangement joins TRBV7-2 to TRBJ2-1, with TRBD1 matching 7 bases. V dropped 5 bases and J dropped 5; count of bases not matched to a gene: 6. This CDR3 contains 14 residues. Germline CDR1 and CDR2: SGHTA and FQGNSA. This CDR3 reads CASSRDSGNNEQFF. CDR3 DNA sequence: TGTGCCAGCAGCAGGGACAGTGGGAACAATGAGCAGTTCTTC.

This clone was found a few times. The J gene is TRBJ1-2, the V gene TRBV7-2, with D possibly matching TRBD1 (6 bases). The CDR3 runs to 14 residues. CDR1 is SGHTA and CDR2 is FQGNSA in the germline V gene. Deletions cut 5 bases from V and 4 bases from J, with 14 bases between. The CDR3 is CASSPTGNAYGYTF. The CDR3 bases are TGTGCCAGCAGCCCTACAGGGAACGCCTATGGCTACACCTTC.

The chain has TRBV25-1 and TRBJ2-1; the D gene is possibly TRBD2 (5 bases). CDR3 length equals 14 residues. V lost 6 bases to trimming and J lost 6 bases, with 15 bases between them. Per germline, CDR1 MGHDK and CDR2 SYGVNS. This chain's CDR3 is CASREVGVINEQFF. The CDR3 nucleotides are TGTGCCAGCAGAGAGGTCGGGGTGATCAATGAGCAGTTCTTC.

In this sample, this clone turned up a few times. The J gene is TRBJ1-1, the V gene TRBV3-1 (or the pseudogene TRBV3-2); unclear D gene. This CDR3 region has 14 residues. With 4 bases removed from V and 1 base from J, the gap between germline ends came to 10 bases. Germline assignment: CDR1 LGHDT and CDR2 YNNKEL (reference sequence). The CDR3 DNA is TGTGCCAGCAGCCGGCGGACGGGGAACACTGAAGCTTTCTTT. Its translation is CASSRRTGNTEAFF.

This clone was detected only a few times. This rearrangement joins TRBV7-9 to TRBJ1-6, with a possible D match to TRBD1 (5 bases). The CDR3 has 14 amino acids. Germline V lookup: CDR1 SEHNR, CDR2 FQNEAQ (reference sequence). V lost 5 bases and J lost 7, with 12 bases in between. CDR3 region: CASSPGTKNSPLHF. CDR3 in DNA: TGTGCCAGCAGCCCCGGGACGAAGAATTCACCCCTCCACTTT.

J is TRBJ2-3 and V is TRBV6-5; possibly TRBD2 for D (7 bases). The germline V gene encodes CDR1 MNHEY and CDR2 SVGAGI. V shed 10 bases and J shed 2 bases, with 19 bases lying between them. The CDR3 loop spans 15 amino acids. Here the CDR3 DNA reads TGTGCCACCCTTGGGGCGGGGGCCTTCACAGATACGCAGTATTTT. Encoded protein: CATLGAGAFTDTQYF.

This rearrangement joins TRBV19 to TRBJ1-3, with D unclear. The CDR3 consists of 13 residues. CDR1 LNHDA and CDR2 SQIVND come from the germline V gene (reference sequence). V lost 3 bases and J lost 4, with 7 bases in between. CDR3 nucleotides: TGTGCCAGTAGTATCATGGTCGGAAACACCATATATTTT. Its protein is CASSIMVGNTIYF.

This clone occurred once. The gene calls are TRBV24-1 and TRBJ2-1; 7 bases match TRBD1. The ends lost 5 bases at V and 7 bases at J; junction bases unmatched: 10. Germline-derived CDR1 and CDR2 are KGHDR and SFDVKD. This CDR3 comprises 15 residues. Written as DNA, the CDR3 is TGTGCCACCAGTGGAGGGGGCCTCGTAGGGAATGAGCAGTTCTTC. Amino acids: CATSGGGLVGNEQFF.

The chain employs TRBV30 and TRBJ1-5; 7 nucleotides match TRBD1. CDR1 and CDR2 (germline): GTSNPN, SVGIG (reference sequence). The CDR3 totals 16 residues. Trimming cost V 1 base and J 2 bases; bases outside gene matches: 8. CDR3 amino acids: CAWSAGQGDRNQPQHF. The CDR3 region has the DNA TGTGCCTGGAGTGCAGGTCAGGGGGACCGCAATCAGCCCCAGCATTTT. The variable domain in full, with the rest retrieved from reference TRBV30 and TRBJ1-5, is SQTIHQWPATLVQPVGSPLSLECTVEGTSNPNLYWYRQAAGRGLQLLFYSVGIGQISSEVPQNLSASRPQDRQFILSSKKLLLSDSGFYLCAWSAGQGDRNQPQHFGDGTRLSIL.

The chain has TRBV24-1 and TRBJ2-7; 7 bases map to TRBD1. V was pared by 9 bases and J by 7 bases, with 8 bases of the junction left unmatched. This CDR3 contains 12 residues. Looked up from germline, CDR1 is KGHDR and CDR2 is SFDVKD. Written as DNA, the CDR3 is TGTGCCACCGAGAGTAACAGGGGAGAGCAGTACTTC. The encoded protein is CATESNRGEQYF.

The chain carries TRBV29-1 and TRBJ2-7; a weak D match, TRBD2 (6 bases). Germline V lookup: CDR1 SQVTM, CDR2 ANQGSEA. The CDR3 is 12 amino acids. V was pared by 5 bases and J by 3 bases, with 11 bases between. The CDR3 is CSVRPGDYEQYF. In DNA, the CDR3 is TGCAGCGTTCGGCCGGGGGACTACGAGCAGTACTTC.

This sequence joins TRBV6-5 and TRBJ2-2; TRBD1 matches 12 bases. V shed 6 bases and J 3 bases; nucleotides not matched to a gene: 2. The V gene's germline CDR1 is MNHEY and CDR2 SVGAGI. CDR3 length: 15 residues. The CDR3 loop reads CASSRDRGHTGELFF. CDR3 nucleotide sequence: TGTGCCAGCAGCCGGGACAGGGGGCACACCGGGGAGCTGTTTTTT.

This chain links TRBV19 with TRBJ2-7; D is possibly TRBD1 (5 bases). CDR1 LNHDA and CDR2 SQIVND come from the germline V gene (reference sequence). CDR3 length: 17 residues. V lost 5 bases and J lost 2, with 22 bases in between. CDR3 amino acids: CASSGSPPGLETYEQYF. CDR3 in DNA: TGTGCCAGTAGTGGATCCCCCCCAGGGCTGGAGACCTACGAGCAGTACTTC.